These 25 T cell receptor beta chains came from one sample sequenced in a study of T cells of healthy individuals. From the 5' RACE reads, TCRdb called clonotypes with MiXCR, one entry per CDR3 protein. Of about 82,000 distinct CDR3 sequences listed, approximately 4.8% are singletons. These receptors were collected from a female donor in good health.

This clonotype occurred many times. This chain connects TRBV4-1 to TRBJ1-2; D may be TRBD1 (6 bases). The V end was cut by 6 bases, the J end by 3 bases, with 14 bases between. Germline values: CDR1 MGHRA, CDR2 YSYEKL. The CDR3 consists of 14 residues. CDR3 protein: CASRPNREHYGYTF. In DNA, the CDR3 is TGCGCCAGCAGACCTAACAGGGAACACTATGGCTACACCTTC.

This clonotype occurred many times. DNA of the CDR3: TGTGCCTGGAGACCTTTGACATCCCCCTTAGGCATTGAGCAGTTCTTC. Translated, it gives CAWRPLTSPLGIEQFF. The chain uses TRBV30 and TRBJ2-1; no reliable D call. Trimming left V 3 bases short and J 9 bases short, with 24 bases between. This CDR3 has 16 amino acids. From germline, CDR1 is GTSNPN and CDR2 SVGIG (reference sequence). The whole variable domain, filled in from reference TRBV30 and TRBJ2-1, reads SQTIHQWPATLVQPVGSPLSLECTVEGTSNPNLYWYRQAAGRGLQLLFYSVGIGQISSEVPQNLSASRPQDRQFILSSKKLLLSDSGFYLCAWRPLTSPLGIEQFFGPGTRLTVL.

The chain couples TRBV9 to TRBJ2-1; D call uncertain. The V gene's germline CDR1 is SGDLS and CDR2 YYNGEE. V was shortened by 0 bases and J by 1 base, with 8 bases between the two germline ends. The CDR3 has 15 amino acids. Here the CDR3 reads CASSVDVLSYNEQFF. The CDR3 DNA is TGTGCCAGCAGCGTAGACGTTCTATCCTACAATGAGCAGTTCTTC.

This clonotype has at least ten counts. The chain combines TRBV6-5 with TRBJ2-6; 9 nucleotides align to TRBD2. J gave up 0 bases and V 3 bases, and 6 bases lay outside the gene matches. Per the germline V gene, CDR1 is MNHEY and CDR2 is SVGAGI. The CDR3 is made up of 18 amino acids. CDR3 region: CASSYSSGVSSGANVLTF. The CDR3 nucleotides are TGTGCCAGCAGTTATTCTAGCGGGGTTTCCTCTGGGGCCAACGTCCTGACTTTC.

In its sample, this clonotype was seen a few times. The rearrangement joins TRBV7-9 to TRBJ2-7, with TRBD1 as a possible D gene (6 bases). Germline CDR1 reads SEHNR; CDR2 reads FQNEAQ (reference sequence). CDR3 size: 17 residues. The germline V and J ends were trimmed by 0 bases and 4 bases, with 19 bases remaining between them. CDR3 in amino acids: CASSLAAPGHHLYEQYF. Here the CDR3 DNA reads TGTGCCAGCAGCTTAGCCGCCCCGGGACATCACCTTTACGAGCAGTACTTC.

The V gene is TRBV29-1, the J gene TRBJ2-4; D might be TRBD1 or TRBD2, each matching 5 bases. This CDR3 region has 13 residues. Germline CDR1 reads SQVTM; CDR2 reads ANQGSEA. Trimming took off 5 bases at V and 4 bases at J, with 12 bases between the two ends. This CDR3 reads CSVSGPTKNIQYF. CDR3 in DNA: TGCAGCGTTTCGGGACCCACAAAAAACATTCAGTACTTC. Full variable domain (missing parts from reference TRBV29-1 and TRBJ2-4): SAVISQKPSRDICQRGTSLTIQCQVDSQVTMMFWYRQQPGQSLTLIATANQGSEATYESGFVIDKFPISRPNLTFSTLTVSNMSPEDSSIYLCSVSGPTKNIQYFGAGTRLSVL.

This clonotype is termed medium-sized. The chain employs TRBV4-2 and TRBJ2-2; D may be TRBD2 (7 bases). Trimming left V 3 bases short and J 3 bases short, with 14 bases between. The germline V gene encodes CDR1 LGHNA and CDR2 YNFKEQ. This CDR3 spans 16 amino acids. Written as DNA, the CDR3 is TGTGCCAGCAGCCAGGAGATAGGGGGGGACACCGGGGAGCTGTTTTTT. This gives the protein CASSQEIGGDTGELFF.

Concerning this clonotype itself: A single base separates this from a much larger clone, so it may be a read error. The chain joins TRBV7-8 to TRBJ1-1, with D possibly TRBD1 on 5 matching bases. Looked up from germline, CDR1 is SGHVS and CDR2 is FQNEAQ. The CDR3 is 13 residues long. The CDR3 reads CASSEGPGTGAFF. The CDR3 coding sequence is TGTGCCAGCAGTGAGGGTCCTGGGACTGGAGCTTTCTTT.

This clonotype was found many times. The chain uses TRBV28 and TRBJ1-6, with D unclear. Germline CDR1 MDHEN, CDR2 SYDVKM. The V end lost 4 bases, the J end lost 6 bases, and 19 bases lay between the germline ends. CDR3 size: 17 residues. The chain's CDR3 is CASSSSHEGSSNSPLHF. In nucleotides, the CDR3 is TGTGCCAGCAGTTCCAGTCACGAAGGGAGTAGTAATTCACCCCTCCACTTT.

This clonotype was detected only a few times. The chain has TRBV14 and TRBJ2-6, with D hard to call. The ends were cut back, 6 bases at V and 1 base at J, with 7 bases in the middle. CDR1 and CDR2 from the germline V gene are SGHDN and FVKESK. The CDR3 covers 14 residues. In DNA, the CDR3 is TGTGCCAGCAGTAGGTTGTCTGGGGCCAACGTCCTGACTTTC. This codes for CASSRLSGANVLTF.

The rearrangement links TRBV29-1 to TRBJ2-1; 10 bases are a match to TRBD2. Germline CDR1 and CDR2: SQVTM and ANQGSEA. The CDR3 loop spans 15 amino acids. V trimming: 6 bases; J trimming: 2 bases; junction bases outside the gene matches: 7. CDR3 amino acids: CSVQRTSGTYNEQFF. CDR3 nucleotides: TGCAGCGTCCAGAGGACTAGCGGAACCTACAATGAGCAGTTCTTC.

This chain links TRBV18 with TRBJ2-7; the D is unclear. The V gene lost 2 bases and the J gene lost 3 bases, with 8 bases spanning the gap. The CDR3 length is 13 residues. CDR1 is KGHSH, CDR2 LQKENI, per germline. CDR3 nucleotides: TGTGCCAGCTCACCAAGGCAAGACTACGAGCAGTACTTC. Translation: CASSPRQDYEQYF.

This clonotype has at least ten counts. V usage is TRBV7-2 and J usage is TRBJ2-4; D unclear. The V end was cut by 4 bases, the J end by 7 bases, with 5 bases between. The CDR3 loop spans 11 amino acids. Germline V lookup: CDR1 SGHTA, CDR2 FQGNSA. In nucleotides, the CDR3 is TGTGCCAGCAGCTCAGCGAACATTCAGTACTTC. This translates into CASSSANIQYF. Complete variable domain (other parts from reference TRBV7-2 and TRBJ2-4): GAGVSQSPSNKVTEKGKDVELRCDPISGHTALYWYRQSLGQGLEFLIYFQGNSAPDKSGLPSDRFSAERTGGSVSTLTIQRTQQEDSAVYLCASSSANIQYFGAGTRLSVL.

This clonotype has at least ten counts. This chain connects TRBV2 to TRBJ2-7; D assignment may be TRBD1 or TRBD2 (5 bases each). Germline V CDR1 and CDR2: SNHLY, FYNNEI. The CDR3 length is 12 residues. Trimming cost V 0 bases and J 5 bases, with 5 bases left between them. The CDR3 loop is CASSEAGHEQYF. CDR3 bases: TGTGCCAGCAGTGAAGCGGGACACGAGCAGTACTTC.

This clonotype showed up just a few times. The CDR3 loop reads CAISNRENEQFF. The CDR3, as DNA: TGTGCCATCAGCAACAGGGAGAATGAGCAGTTCTTC. The chain uses TRBV10-3 and TRBJ2-1; a weak D match, TRBD1 (6 bases). Trimming pared 6 bases from V and 7 bases from J, leaving 10 bases between. Germline V CDR1 and CDR2: ENHRY, SYGVKD. The CDR3 spans 12 residues.

This clonotype was counted many times. The chain couples TRBV18 to TRBJ2-1; the D is unclear. The CDR3 extends over 14 amino acids. CDR1 is KGHSH and CDR2 is LQKENI in the germline V gene. The V end was cut by 1 base, the J end by 1 base, with 5 bases between. The CDR3 bases are TGTGCCAGCTCACCACATCCGTCCTACAATGAGCAGTTCTTC. It encodes CASSPHPSYNEQFF.

The chain couples TRBV15 to TRBJ1-5; a weak D match, TRBD1 (6 bases). CDR3 size: 16 residues. Germline V gene sequence: CDR1 LNHNV, CDR2 YYDKDF (reference sequence). Between the trimmed V and J ends, which lost 0 bases and 5 bases, there was a span of 14 bases. The CDR3 DNA is TGTGCCACCAGCAGAGAGAGGGGGGGGGGCGATCAGCCCCAGCATTTT. It is translated as CATSRERGGGDQPQHF.

This clonotype has at least ten counts. The chain joins TRBV7-2 to TRBJ2-1; 13 bases match TRBD2. Trimming took 1 base from V and 7 from J; bases not matched to a gene: 7. The CDR3 covers 17 residues. Per germline, CDR1 SGHTA and CDR2 FQGNSA. The CDR3 DNA sequence: TGTGCCAGCAGCTTAGGAGGGGGGACTAGCGGGAATAATGAGCAGTTCTTC. Its translation: CASSLGGGTSGNNEQFF.

This clonotype was picked up a small number of times. This chain joins TRBV18 and TRBJ1-4; TRBD1 is a possible D gene (6 bases). This CDR3 contains 15 residues. The V gene lost 2 bases and the J gene lost 7 bases, with 14 bases spanning the gap. The germline CDR1 and CDR2 sequences are KGHSH and LQKENI. The CDR3 sequence: CASSPTGQRFEKLFF. CDR3 sequence (DNA): TGTGCCAGCTCACCAACAGGACAGAGATTTGAAAAACTGTTTTTT.

In this sample, this clonotype turned up many times. This sequence joins TRBV19 and TRBJ1-1; D gene unclear. Trimming shortened V by 3 bases and J by 5 bases, and 13 bases separated the two germline ends. The CDR3 extends over 14 amino acids. Germline V gene sequence: CDR1 LNHDA, CDR2 SQIVND (reference sequence). The DNA of the CDR3 is TGTGCCAGTAGTATTTGGAGGGTAAGAACTGAAGCTTTCTTT. Amino acids: CASSIWRVRTEAFF.

This clonotype was recorded many times. The CDR3 ends on some other residue instead of the conserved phenylalanine or tryptophan, so this is likely a read error. The DNA is left out, because the CDR3 cannot be placed on it with certainty; the CDR3 is given as TCRdb lists it. This chain uses TRBV28 with TRBJ2-7; the D call in the table, TRBD1, was not verified against the DNA. CDR1 is MDHEN and CDR2 is SYDVKM in the germline V gene. The CDR3 adds up to 11 amino acids, both ends counted. This CDR3 is CASSSNADPLI.

This clonotype turned up a few times. The V and J genes are TRBV11-2 and TRBJ2-7; no clear D gene. CDR3 size: 14 residues. V was clipped by 1 base and J by 7 bases, with 14 bases between them. The germline V gene encodes CDR1 SGHAT and CDR2 FQNNGV. The chain's CDR3 is CASSLGKGRTEQYF. The CDR3 DNA is TGTGCCAGCAGCTTAGGAAAAGGGCGAACGGAGCAGTACTTC.

Ten or more counts support this clonotype. V is TRBV6-2 or TRBV6-3 and J is TRBJ2-5; no clear D. V shed 2 bases and J shed 2 bases, with 9 bases lying between them. CDR3 length equals 14 residues. Germline CDR1 is MNHEY and CDR2 is SVGEGT. The CDR3 coding sequence is TGTGCCAGCAGTTACGCCAGTAGACAAGAGACCCAGTACTTC. This sequence encodes CASSYASRQETQYF.

There are many counts of this clonotype. This chain links TRBV7-9 with TRBJ2-3; D unclear. The CDR3 contains 15 residues. CDR1 and CDR2 from the germline V gene are SEHNR and FQNEAQ (reference sequence). Trimming removed 1 base at V and 0 bases at J, with 8 bases between. CDR3 protein: CASSLGAVSTDTQYF. CDR3 nucleotides: TGTGCCAGCAGCTTAGGGGCGGTGAGCACAGATACGCAGTATTTT.

The table lists this clonotype with many counts. CDR3 sequence reads: CASSSQVGGQPQHF. The CDR3 DNA reads TGTGCCAGCAGCTCCCAGGTAGGGGGTCAGCCCCAGCATTTT. This chain links TRBV5-6 with TRBJ1-5; D is possibly TRBD1 (6 bases). V was pared by 3 bases and J by 6 bases, with 13 bases between. From germline, CDR1 is SGHDT and CDR2 YYEEEE. The CDR3 runs to 14 residues.